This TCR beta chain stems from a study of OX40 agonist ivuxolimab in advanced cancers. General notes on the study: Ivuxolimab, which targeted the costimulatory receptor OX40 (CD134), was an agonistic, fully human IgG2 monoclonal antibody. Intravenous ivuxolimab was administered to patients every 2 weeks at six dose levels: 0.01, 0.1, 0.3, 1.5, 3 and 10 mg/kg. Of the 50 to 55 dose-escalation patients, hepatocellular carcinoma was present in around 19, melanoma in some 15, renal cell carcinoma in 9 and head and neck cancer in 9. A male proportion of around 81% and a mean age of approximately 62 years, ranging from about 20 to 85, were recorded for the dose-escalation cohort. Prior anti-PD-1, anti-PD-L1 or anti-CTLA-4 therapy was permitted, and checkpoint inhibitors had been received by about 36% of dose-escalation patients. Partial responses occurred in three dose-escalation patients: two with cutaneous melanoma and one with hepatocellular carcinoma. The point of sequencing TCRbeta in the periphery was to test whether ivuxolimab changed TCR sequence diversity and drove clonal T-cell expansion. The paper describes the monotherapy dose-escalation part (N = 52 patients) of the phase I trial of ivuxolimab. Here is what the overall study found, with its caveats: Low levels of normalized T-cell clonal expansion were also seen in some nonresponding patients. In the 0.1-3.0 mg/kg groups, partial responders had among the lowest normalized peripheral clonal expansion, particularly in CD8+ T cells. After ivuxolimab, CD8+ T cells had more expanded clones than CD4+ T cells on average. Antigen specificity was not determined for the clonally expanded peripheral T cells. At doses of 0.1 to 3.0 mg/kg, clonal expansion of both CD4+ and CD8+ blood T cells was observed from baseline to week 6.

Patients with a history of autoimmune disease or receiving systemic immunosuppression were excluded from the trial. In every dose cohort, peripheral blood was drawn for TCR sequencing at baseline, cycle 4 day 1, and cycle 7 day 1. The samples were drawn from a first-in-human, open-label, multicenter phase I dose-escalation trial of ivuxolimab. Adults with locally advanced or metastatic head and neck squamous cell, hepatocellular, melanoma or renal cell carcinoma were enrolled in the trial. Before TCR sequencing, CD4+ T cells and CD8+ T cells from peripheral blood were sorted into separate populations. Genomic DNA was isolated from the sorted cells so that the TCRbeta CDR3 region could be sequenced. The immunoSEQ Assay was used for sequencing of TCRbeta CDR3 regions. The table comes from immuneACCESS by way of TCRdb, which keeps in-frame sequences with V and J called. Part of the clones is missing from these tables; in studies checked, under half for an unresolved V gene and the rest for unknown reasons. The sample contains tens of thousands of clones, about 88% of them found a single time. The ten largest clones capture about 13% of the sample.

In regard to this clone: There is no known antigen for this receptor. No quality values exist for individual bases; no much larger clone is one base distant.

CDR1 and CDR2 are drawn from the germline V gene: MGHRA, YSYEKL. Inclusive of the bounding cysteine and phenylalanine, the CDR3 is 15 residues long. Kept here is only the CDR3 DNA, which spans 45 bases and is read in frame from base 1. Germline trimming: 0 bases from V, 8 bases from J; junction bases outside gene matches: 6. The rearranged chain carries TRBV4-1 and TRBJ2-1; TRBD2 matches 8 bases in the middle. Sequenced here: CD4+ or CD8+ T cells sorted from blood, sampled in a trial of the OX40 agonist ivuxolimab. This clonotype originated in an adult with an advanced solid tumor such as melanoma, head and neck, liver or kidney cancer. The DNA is TGCGCCAGCAGCCAAGATCGGGAGGGTTCAGATGAGCAGTTCTTC. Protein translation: CASSQDREGSDEQFF.